These 25 T cell receptor beta chains came from one sample sequenced in a study of cytomegalovirus exposure and HLA in healthy donors. Only in-frame clones appear in the TCRdb table, and some are missing; sequencing was by immunoSEQ multiplex PCR. This table holds 250,000 to 400,000 clones, approximately 85% found once. What was sequenced was PBMCs. The source is a man aged 30 to 39 in good health and CMV-seronegative.

This rearrangement joins TRBV6-5 to TRBJ1-1, with D perhaps matching TRBD1 (5 bases). Germline CDR1 and CDR2: MNHEY and SVGAGI. V shed 6 bases and J shed 3 bases, with 14 bases lying between them. This CDR3 has 14 amino acids. The CDR3 spells CASSREGIDTEAFF. The CDR3 DNA follows: TGTGCCAGCAGCAGGGAGGGGATTGACACTGAAGCTTTCTTT.

The chain carries TRBV7-9 and TRBJ1-2; 10 nucleotides agree with TRBD1. This CDR3 has 14 residues. The V and J ends lost 1 base and 7 bases, in that order; junction bases with no gene match: 3. Looked up from germline, CDR1 is SEHNR and CDR2 is FQNEAQ (reference sequence). CDR3 protein: CASSLGQGASGYTF. The CDR3 DNA reads TGTGCCAGCAGCTTAGGACAGGGGGCCTCTGGCTACACCTTC.

The V and J genes are TRBV5-4 and TRBJ1-2; 9 nucleotides agree with TRBD1. Germline lookup yields CDR1 SGHNT and CDR2 YYREEE (reference sequence). Trimming cost V 4 bases and J 4 bases; bases outside gene matches: 8. CDR3 length: 15 amino acids. The CDR3 DNA reads TGTGCCAGCAGCCTAGGTACAGGGGGCGTCTATGGCTACACCTTC. This sequence encodes CASSLGTGGVYGYTF.

This clone was seen just once. The V and J genes are TRBV7-7 and TRBJ2-3, with 13 nucleotides matching TRBD2. The germline V gene has CDR1 SSHAT and CDR2 FNYEAQ (reference sequence). The CDR3 covers 16 residues. V was clipped by 6 bases and J by 1 base; unmatched bases: 4. CDR3 bases: TGTGCCAGCAGTAGAGGACTAGCGGGGGGCACAGATACGCAGTATTTT. It encodes CASSRGLAGGTDTQYF.

Points on this clone: Additional DNA sequences in this sample encode the identical CDR3. V and J are TRBV18 and TRBJ1-2; the match to TRBD1 covers 7 bases. CDR1 is KGHSH and CDR2 is LQKENI in the germline V gene. V shed 2 bases, J shed 5 bases, and the junction held 2 bases outside the gene matches. This CDR3 is built from 13 residues. CDR3 sequence: CASSPGQAYGYTF. CDR3 in DNA: TGTGCCAGCTCACCAGGACAGGCGTATGGCTACACCTTC.

This chain joins TRBV7-9 and TRBJ2-2, with TRBD1 as a possible D gene (5 bases). Trimming stripped 1 base from V and 0 bases from J, with 12 bases between. CDR1 SEHNR and CDR2 FQNEAQ come from the germline V gene (reference sequence). The CDR3 has 17 residues. CDR3 bases: TGTGCCAGCAGCTTAGGAGGTGACAGAGCGAACACCGGGGAGCTGTTTTTT. It encodes CASSLGGDRANTGELFF.

This clone is a singleton in its sample. The gene calls are TRBV15 and TRBJ2-1, with 14 bases that match TRBD2. This CDR3 is built from 17 residues. Germline CDR1 LNHNV, CDR2 YYDKDF (reference sequence). V lost 11 bases and J lost 9; bases outside the gene matches: 18. CDR3 residues: CAYNGTSGGLRDGEQFF. The CDR3 region has the DNA TGTGCCTACAACGGGACTAGCGGGGGATTGCGTGACGGTGAGCAGTTCTTC.

The chain carries TRBV4-1 and TRBJ2-1; TRBD2 aligns across 9 bases. Germline V gives CDR1 MGHRA, CDR2 YSYEKL. The ends lost 0 bases at V and 9 bases at J; junction bases unmatched: 15. This CDR3 comprises 18 residues. The CDR3 coding sequence is TGCGCCAGCAGCCAAGAGGCCCTCGGGGCGGGGGGGCCCCCTGAGCAGTTCTTC. Encoded protein: CASSQEALGAGGPPEQFF.

This chain joins TRBV11-3 and TRBJ2-7, with D possibly matching TRBD2 (7 bases). V was clipped by 0 bases and J by 3 bases, with 18 bases between them. Looked up from germline, CDR1 is SGHNT and CDR2 is YENEEA. The CDR3 runs to 17 residues. CDR3 DNA sequence: TGTGCCAGCAGCTTAGAGAGAAACGGGGGGCGGCTCTACGAGCAGTACTTC. Encoded protein: CASSLERNGGRLYEQYF.

The chain is built from TRBV9 and TRBJ2-3; the D is unclear. The CDR3 covers 14 residues. The V gene's germline CDR1 is SGDLS and CDR2 YYNGEE. V lost 0 bases and J lost 2, with 7 bases in between. The CDR3 DNA reads as TGTGCCAGCAGCGTAGTGGGCAACACAGATACGCAGTATTTT. Its protein is CASSVVGNTDTQYF.

V and J are TRBV11-2 and TRBJ2-1, with TRBD2 identical over 9 bases. This CDR3 region has 18 residues. Germline CDR1 is SGHAT and CDR2 is FQNNGV. Unmatched junction bases numbered 13, after V lost 1 base and J lost 6 bases. CDR3 protein: CASSLGGVAGVIRNEQFF. CDR3 DNA: TGTGCCAGCAGCTTAGGCGGGGTAGCGGGGGTAATCCGCAATGAGCAGTTCTTC.

This sequence joins TRBV2 and TRBJ2-2; D perhaps matches TRBD1 (6 bases). The CDR3 sequence is 15 residues long. V lost 6 bases and J lost 2, with 13 bases in between. Germline CDR1 SNHLY, CDR2 FYNNEI. The CDR3 sequence is CASRAHRANTGELFF. CDR3 nucleotide sequence: TGTGCCAGCAGGGCACACAGGGCTAACACCGGGGAGCTGTTTTTT.

The V call is TRBV27, the J call TRBJ2-3; TRBD2 is a possible D gene (6 bases). Trimming pared 8 bases from V and 2 bases from J, leaving 11 bases between. CDR3 size: 13 residues. From germline, CDR1 is MNHEY and CDR2 SMNVEV (reference sequence). The CDR3 DNA follows: TGTGCCAGCTTCGGCGGGGACACAGATACGCAGTATTTT. Its translation: CASFGGDTDTQYF.

In nucleotides, the CDR3 is TGTGCCAGCAGCCAGGTAGCGGGGTCGAGTCAAGAGACCCAGTACTTC. This gives the protein CASSQVAGSSQETQYF. The V and J genes are TRBV4-2 and TRBJ2-5; 8 nucleotides align to TRBD2. V shed 3 bases and J 2 bases; nucleotides not matched to a gene: 8. Looked up from germline, CDR1 is LGHNA and CDR2 is YNFKEQ. CDR3 length: 16 amino acids.

This clone occurred once. The chain joins TRBV29-1 to TRBJ2-1; maybe TRBD2 (7 bases). The CDR3 length is 16 residues. V shed 1 base and J shed 6 bases, with 19 bases lying between them. Germline V CDR1 and CDR2: SQVTM, ANQGSEA. The CDR3 spells CSVEVVGGRRINEQFF. The CDR3 bases are TGCAGCGTTGAAGTTGTCGGGGGGCGCAGGATCAATGAGCAGTTCTTC.

About this clone itself: At one end the junction does not follow the germline gene, possibly because of a read error. As DNA, the CDR3 is TGTGCCAGCAGATACGGAGAGTCCCAGTACTTC. It is translated as CASRYGESQYF. This chain joins TRBV6-7 and TRBJ2-5, with no clear D. TRBV6-7 is an open reading frame whose function is uncertain. The CDR3 loop spans 11 amino acids.

The chain recombines TRBV11-2 with TRBJ1-2, with D unresolved. There are 14 residues in the CDR3. Germline CDR1 and CDR2: SGHAT and FQNNGV. V dropped 0 bases and J dropped 8 bases, with 13 bases sitting between them. CDR3 nucleotides: TGTGCCAGCAGCTTAGACGGGAGGGCGGCCGGCTACACCTTC. Amino acid sequence: CASSLDGRAAGYTF.

The genes are TRBV10-3 and TRBJ2-3; TRBD1 agrees at 8 bases. This CDR3 contains 18 residues. The junction had 12 bases not matched to a gene; V was cut back by 3 bases and J by 1 base. Germline V lookup: CDR1 ENHRY, CDR2 SYGVKD. CDR3 coding DNA: TGTGCCATCAGTGAAGGACAGGGAGTATTTTTTGGCACAGATACGCAGTATTTT. This encodes CAISEGQGVFFGTDTQYF.

Remarks on this clone: This CDR3 is also generated by other DNA sequences in the sample. The chain recombines TRBV19 with TRBJ1-2; 9 nucleotides agree with TRBD1. V lost 3 bases to trimming and J lost 2 bases; unmatched junction nucleotides: 1. The CDR3 covers 14 residues. The germline gives CDR1 LNHDA, CDR2 SQIVND (reference sequence). The CDR3 DNA reads TGTGCCAGTAGTATTGACAGGGGGAACTATGGCTACACCTTC. This gives the protein CASSIDRGNYGYTF.

The rearrangement joins TRBV5-1 to TRBJ2-5; D perhaps matches TRBD1 (5 bases). CDR1 SGHRS and CDR2 YFSETQ come from the germline V gene. The V end was cut by 4 bases, the J end by 3 bases, with 16 bases between. The CDR3 spans 15 residues. CDR3 sequence reads: CASSRSDSGKETQYF. CDR3 sequence (DNA): TGCGCCAGCAGCCGCTCCGACAGTGGTAAAGAGACCCAGTACTTC.

V is TRBV7-9 and J is TRBJ2-1; 9 bases fit TRBD1. Per the germline V gene, CDR1 is SEHNR and CDR2 is FQNEAQ (reference sequence). CDR3 length equals 16 residues. Trimming at V came to 4 bases and at J to 5 bases, leaving 9 bases not matched to a gene. The CDR3: CASSSPTGGMDNEQFF. In nucleotides, the CDR3 is TGTGCCAGCAGCTCCCCGACAGGGGGAATGGACAATGAGCAGTTCTTC.

The chain joins TRBV5-1 to TRBJ1-1, with a tentative D call TRBD1 (5 bases). The V end was cut by 3 bases, the J end by 4 bases, with 16 bases between. The CDR3 has 15 amino acids. Germline V gene sequence: CDR1 SGHRS, CDR2 YFSETQ. CDR3 loop: CASSWGGYGGTEAFF. The CDR3 coding sequence is TGCGCCAGCAGCTGGGGGGGATACGGTGGCACTGAAGCTTTCTTT.

This chain connects TRBV15 to TRBJ1-5, with TRBD1 matching over 8 bases. Unmatched junction bases numbered 16, after V lost 0 bases and J lost 3 bases. CDR1 is LNHNV and CDR2 is YYDKDF in the germline V gene (reference sequence). The CDR3 extends over 20 amino acids. As DNA, the CDR3 is TGTGCCACCAGCAGAGATCGCCGGGACAGGCGGATTCGATTCAATCAGCCCCAGCATTTT. Translation gives CATSRDRRDRRIRFNQPQHF. The whole variable domain, remainder taken from reference TRBV15 and TRBJ1-5, is DAMVIQNPRYQVTQFGKPVTLSCSQTLNHNVMYWYQQKSSQAPKLLFHYYDKDFNNEADTPDNFQSRRPNTSFCFLDIRSPGLGDTAMYLCATSRDRRDRRIRFNQPQHFGDGTRLSIL.

The J gene is TRBJ1-4, the V gene TRBV25-1, with 8 bases that match TRBD1. CDR1 is MGHDK and CDR2 is SYGVNS in the germline V gene. The CDR3 is 14 amino acids. The J segment lost 6 bases and the V segment lost 5 bases, leaving 5 bases of the junction unmatched. CDR3 coding DNA: TGTGCCAGCAGTCAGACAGGGGCTCATGAAAAACTGTTTTTT. It specifies CASSQTGAHEKLFF.

V is TRBV6-1 and J is TRBJ1-2; tentatively, D is TRBD1 (5 bases). Trimming took 5 bases from V and 7 from J, leaving 8 bases between them. The germline CDR1 and CDR2 sequences are MNHNS and SASEGT. This CDR3 region has 11 residues. In DNA form, the CDR3 reads TGTGCCAGCAGTTCGACAGTTGGCTACACCTTC. This encodes CASSSTVGYTF.